The sequence of this T cell receptor beta chain was determined in a study of cytomegalovirus exposure and HLA in healthy donors. V lost 8 bases and J lost 0; bases outside the gene matches: 5. The CDR3 length is 14 residues. Germline CDR1 MGHDK, CDR2 SYGVNS. To note about this clone: No antigen is known for it.

Study conclusions and caveats: Available immune exposure information covered CMV serostatus only.

In the PCR, 60 Vbeta and 13 Jbeta primers were used. Profiled with immunoSEQ multiplex PCR; TCRdb holds only in-frame clones, not every one. This repertoire shows 100,000 to 130,000 clones, approximately 80% found once; its top ten account for 4.2%. This chain links TRBV25-1 with TRBJ2-7; 9 bases fit TRBD2. Material: PBMCs. The origin of this receptor is a male donor in good health and CMV-seronegative. CDR3 bases: TGTGCCAGCTGGTCTAGCGGGGACTCCTACGAGCAGTACTTC. Its protein is CASWSSGDSYEQYF.